A selection of T cell receptor beta chains follows, all from one sample in a study of CD8 T cells in Susac syndrome. TCRdb ran MiXCR on the immunoSEQ multiplex PCR reads and lists one entry per CDR3 protein. The sample consists of some 94,000 distinct CDR3 sequences, roughly 94% of them appearing once. Sequenced sample: CD4+ T cells from PBMCs. The receptors here all came from a human donor with Susac syndrome. Each CDR3 is given with its conserved first and last residue. Fields, in order: J gene, D gene, V gene, clone size, CDR3 DNA, CDR3 protein. A D gene is named only where the DNA matches it firmly. Clone size, where shown, is once, few, many, or a class for clones that have expanded.

j_call: TRBJ2-3; d_call: .; v_call: TRBV5-1; clone_size: .; cdr3_nt: TGCGCCAGCAGCTTAGGAGATACGCAGTATTTT; cdr3_aa: CASSLGDTQYF
j_call: TRBJ1-6; d_call: TRBD1; v_call: TRBV9; clone_size: .; cdr3_nt: TGTGCCAGCAGCGTCAGGGGGCAATCACCCCTCCACTTT; cdr3_aa: CASSVRGQSPLHF
j_call: TRBJ2-1; d_call: TRBD2; v_call: TRBV3-1; clone_size: .; cdr3_nt: TGTGCCAGCAGCCAAGGGTTTGAACTAGCGGGGGGAAATGAGCAGTTCTTC; cdr3_aa: CASSQGFELAGGNEQFF
j_call: TRBJ2-1; d_call: TRBD2; v_call: TRBV7-9; clone_size: .; cdr3_nt: TGTGCCACGACCGGGACTAGCGGATACAATGAGCAGTTCTTC; cdr3_aa: CATTGTSGYNEQFF
j_call: TRBJ2-1; d_call: .; v_call: TRBV29-1; clone_size: .; cdr3_nt: TGCGCGACCAATGAGCAGTTCTTC; cdr3_aa: CATNEQFF
j_call: TRBJ2-5; d_call: TRBD1; v_call: TRBV5-1; clone_size: .; cdr3_nt: TGCGCCAGCAGCTCCAACAGGGGGCGATTGGAGACCCAGTACTTC; cdr3_aa: CASSSNRGRLETQYF
j_call: TRBJ2-7; d_call: TRBD1; v_call: TRBV29-1; clone_size: once; cdr3_nt: TGCAGCGTCCGACAGGGAAGCAACGAGCAGTACTTC; cdr3_aa: CSVRQGSNEQYF
j_call: TRBJ1-3; d_call: TRBD1; v_call: TRBV9; clone_size: .; cdr3_nt: TGTGCCAGCAGCGGGGGACAGGAAGGTGGAAACACCATATATTTT; cdr3_aa: CASSGGQEGGNTIYF
j_call: TRBJ2-5; d_call: .; v_call: TRBV2; clone_size: .; cdr3_nt: TGTGCCAGCAAAGGGAGGCTACAAGAGACCCAGTACTTC; cdr3_aa: CASKGRLQETQYF
j_call: TRBJ1-2; d_call: .; v_call: TRBV13; clone_size: .; cdr3_nt: TGTGCCAGCAGCTTAGGACCTGGGACCCACAAAGGAGACCATGGCTACACCTTC; cdr3_aa: CASSLGPGTHKGDHGYTF
j_call: TRBJ1-4; d_call: TRBD1; v_call: TRBV14; clone_size: .; cdr3_nt: TGTGCCAGCAGCCCTCGGACAGGGCGGGAAAAACTGTTTTTT; cdr3_aa: CASSPRTGREKLFF
j_call: TRBJ2-5; d_call: TRBD2; v_call: TRBV7-8; clone_size: .; cdr3_nt: TGTGCCAGCAGCTTATGGGCGGGGGGTCCGGAGACCCAGTACTTC; cdr3_aa: CASSLWAGGPETQYF
j_call: TRBJ2-7; d_call: .; v_call: TRBV12-3/TRBV12-4; clone_size: .; cdr3_nt: TGTGCCAGCAGTTTAGGGTGGCAGAGCTACGAGCAGTACTTC; cdr3_aa: CASSLGWQSYEQYF
j_call: TRBJ2-7; d_call: TRBD1; v_call: TRBV28; clone_size: .; cdr3_nt: TGTGCCAGCACCCGGACAGGGGCTACCCGCGAGCAGTACTTC; cdr3_aa: CASTRTGATREQYF
j_call: TRBJ2-1; d_call: .; v_call: TRBV4-1; clone_size: .; cdr3_nt: TGCGCCAGCAGCCAAGAGGGGATCCTACTGGAGGGTGAGCAGTTCTTC; cdr3_aa: CASSQEGILLEGEQFF
j_call: TRBJ2-1; d_call: .; v_call: TRBV7-2; clone_size: .; cdr3_nt: TGTGCCAGCAGCTTAGCGTTTCCCAATGAGCAGTTCTTC; cdr3_aa: CASSLAFPNEQFF
j_call: TRBJ2-5; d_call: .; v_call: TRBV20-1; clone_size: .; cdr3_nt: TGCAGTGGGGTGGGCAGCTTGCAAGAGACCCAGTACTTC; cdr3_aa: CSGVGSLQETQYF
j_call: TRBJ1-1; d_call: .; v_call: TRBV30; clone_size: .; cdr3_nt: TGTGCCTGGAATCAACTGGGCGGGCGGAACACTGAAGCTTTCTTT; cdr3_aa: CAWNQLGGRNTEAFF
j_call: TRBJ2-3; d_call: .; v_call: TRBV5-4; clone_size: .; cdr3_nt: TGTGCCAGCAGCTTGGCCGGACCGGGACTCTCCCCCAGGTATACGCAGTATTTT; cdr3_aa: CASSLAGPGLSPRYTQYF
j_call: TRBJ2-7; d_call: .; v_call: TRBV7-2; clone_size: .; cdr3_nt: TGTGCCAGCAGCTTAAGGGGGGGGGCCTCTAGCTCCTACGAGCAGTACTTC; cdr3_aa: CASSLRGGASSSYEQYF
j_call: TRBJ1-4; d_call: .; v_call: TRBV6-6; clone_size: .; cdr3_nt: TGTGCCAGCAGTTTGGGGGGAGGGCCTGTAAATGAAAAACTGTTTTTT; cdr3_aa: CASSLGGGPVNEKLFF
j_call: TRBJ1-6; d_call: TRBD1; v_call: TRBV12-3/TRBV12-4; clone_size: .; cdr3_nt: TGTGCCAGCAGACCGGGGACAGGTGCCCCCGGAGCCCTCCACTTT; cdr3_aa: CASRPGTGAPGALHF
j_call: TRBJ2-7; d_call: TRBD2; v_call: TRBV5-5; clone_size: .; cdr3_nt: TGTGCCAGCAGCTCTCGGACTAGCGGGGCGACCTACGAGCAGTACTTC; cdr3_aa: CASSSRTSGATYEQYF
j_call: TRBJ1-2; d_call: TRBD1; v_call: TRBV7-9; clone_size: .; cdr3_nt: TGTGCCAGCAGCCCCCCGGACAGGGGGCGCGGCTATGGCTACACCTTC; cdr3_aa: CASSPPDRGRGYGYTF
j_call: TRBJ1-2; d_call: .; v_call: TRBV5-4; clone_size: .; cdr3_nt: TGTGCCAGCAGCTCACCGACAGGCTCTAACTATGGCTACACCTTC; cdr3_aa: CASSSPTGSNYGYTF
j_call: TRBJ1-1; d_call: .; v_call: TRBV5-1; clone_size: .; cdr3_nt: TGCGCCAACAAGGACGCGAACACTGAAGCTTTCTTT; cdr3_aa: CANKDANTEAFF
j_call: TRBJ1-2; d_call: TRBD1; v_call: TRBV12-3/TRBV12-4; clone_size: .; cdr3_nt: TGTGCCAGCAAGGGGGCAGGGCTGTATGGCTACACCTTC; cdr3_aa: CASKGAGLYGYTF
j_call: TRBJ2-1; d_call: TRBD2; v_call: TRBV30; clone_size: .; cdr3_nt: TGTGCCTGGAGAGTGCAAGCGGGGGGCAATGAGCAGTTCTTC; cdr3_aa: CAWRVQAGGNEQFF
j_call: TRBJ1-2; d_call: .; v_call: TRBV20-1; clone_size: .; cdr3_nt: TGCAGTGCTAGAGATACTCGGGGAGGCTATGGCTACACCTTC; cdr3_aa: CSARDTRGGYGYTF
j_call: TRBJ1-3; d_call: .; v_call: TRBV4-3; clone_size: .; cdr3_nt: TGCGCCAGCAGCCAGTCCCAGGGGTATGGAAACACCATATATTTT; cdr3_aa: CASSQSQGYGNTIYF
j_call: TRBJ2-3; d_call: TRBD2; v_call: TRBV10-3; clone_size: .; cdr3_nt: TGTGCCATAAGCGGGGGGGCCGAAGATACGCAGTATTTT; cdr3_aa: CAISGGAEDTQYF
j_call: TRBJ1-5; d_call: .; v_call: TRBV9; clone_size: .; cdr3_nt: TGTGCCAGCAGCGTAGGAGGGGGAAATAATCAGCCCCAGCATTTT; cdr3_aa: CASSVGGGNNQPQHF
j_call: TRBJ2-7; d_call: .; v_call: TRBV30; clone_size: .; cdr3_nt: TGTGCCTGGAGTGTAGGACAGTTCGCGGAGCAGTACTTC; cdr3_aa: CAWSVGQFAEQYF
j_call: TRBJ1-2; d_call: TRBD1; v_call: TRBV30; clone_size: .; cdr3_nt: TGTGCCTCTAAGGTACAGGGGTTCTCTCTCGACTATGGCTACACCTTC; cdr3_aa: CASKVQGFSLDYGYTF
j_call: TRBJ2-7; d_call: .; v_call: TRBV6-6; clone_size: .; cdr3_nt: TGTGCCAGCAGCCAACCCGCAGGCGAGCAGTACTTC; cdr3_aa: CASSQPAGEQYF
j_call: TRBJ2-1; d_call: TRBD2; v_call: TRBV4-1; clone_size: .; cdr3_nt: TGCGCCAGCAGCCAAGATCGAGCGGGGGCCCAGGAAGGTGAGCAGTTCTTC; cdr3_aa: CASSQDRAGAQEGEQFF
j_call: TRBJ2-2; d_call: .; v_call: TRBV20-1; clone_size: .; cdr3_nt: TGCAGTGCTCAGACAACAGCCGGGGAGCTGTTTTTT; cdr3_aa: CSAQTTAGELFF
j_call: TRBJ2-5; d_call: .; v_call: TRBV7-3; clone_size: .; cdr3_nt: TGTGCCAGCAGCCAAGGATCCGGGACCCAGTACTTC; cdr3_aa: CASSQGSGTQYF
j_call: TRBJ1-6; d_call: .; v_call: TRBV20-1; clone_size: .; cdr3_nt: TGCAGTTGTGTTTCGGGGGTAGGAAATTCACCCCTCCACTTT; cdr3_aa: CSCVSGVGNSPLHF
j_call: TRBJ2-1; d_call: TRBD2; v_call: TRBV6-6; clone_size: .; cdr3_nt: TGTGCCAGCAGTTACTCGTCTAGCGGGGGGGCCGCGCAGTTCTTC; cdr3_aa: CASSYSSSGGAAQFF
j_call: TRBJ1-5; d_call: TRBD1; v_call: TRBV12-3/TRBV12-4; clone_size: .; cdr3_nt: TGTGCCAGCAGTCCTGGCCTACGACAGGGAAAGTATCAGCCCCAGCATTTT; cdr3_aa: CASSPGLRQGKYQPQHF
j_call: TRBJ2-5; d_call: TRBD2; v_call: TRBV5-4; clone_size: once; cdr3_nt: TGTGCCAGCACCGAGAGGCGCGGGGGGTCTCAAGAGACCCAGTACTTC; cdr3_aa: CASTERRGGSQETQYF
j_call: TRBJ2-5; d_call: .; v_call: TRBV30; clone_size: .; cdr3_nt: TGTGCCTGGAGTGTAGGTGGGGCCGGAGAGACCCAGTACTTC; cdr3_aa: CAWSVGGAGETQYF
j_call: TRBJ2-1; d_call: .; v_call: TRBV3-1; clone_size: .; cdr3_nt: TGTGCCAGCAGCCAAGATCTTGCACTAGGGTCTGGCAATGAGCAGTTCTTC; cdr3_aa: CASSQDLALGSGNEQFF
j_call: TRBJ1-5; d_call: .; v_call: TRBV24-1; clone_size: .; cdr3_nt: TGTGCCACCAGTGCCGACAGAAGTTGGCATTTT; cdr3_aa: CATSADRSWHF
j_call: TRBJ2-3; d_call: TRBD2; v_call: TRBV20-1; clone_size: .; cdr3_nt: TGCAGTGCTAGAACTAGCGGGTTTGGAGATACGCAGTATTTT; cdr3_aa: CSARTSGFGDTQYF
j_call: TRBJ2-1; d_call: .; v_call: TRBV27; clone_size: .; cdr3_nt: TGTGCCAGCAGTTTACTAGGGGGGGCCGGTGAGCAGTTCTTC; cdr3_aa: CASSLLGGAGEQFF
j_call: TRBJ1-3; d_call: .; v_call: TRBV15; clone_size: .; cdr3_nt: TGTGCCACCAGCACCTCTGGAAACACCATATATTTT; cdr3_aa: CATSTSGNTIYF
j_call: TRBJ1-6; d_call: .; v_call: TRBV9; clone_size: .; cdr3_nt: TGTGCCAGCAGCGTAGATGCAGGGAATCATTCACCCCTCCACTTT; cdr3_aa: CASSVDAGNHSPLHF
j_call: TRBJ2-7; d_call: .; v_call: TRBV12-3/TRBV12-4; clone_size: .; cdr3_nt: TGTGCCAGCGGGAACGACCGGGACCGCTCCTACGAGCAGTACTTC; cdr3_aa: CASGNDRDRSYEQYF
j_call: TRBJ1-4; d_call: .; v_call: TRBV29-1; clone_size: .; cdr3_nt: TGCAGCGTTGATCCGCAGGGTAATGAGAAACTGTTTTTT; cdr3_aa: CSVDPQGNEKLFF
j_call: TRBJ1-1; d_call: .; v_call: TRBV7-3; clone_size: .; cdr3_nt: TGTGCCAGCAGCTCCGGGGCGGGTGGCACTGAAGCTTTCTTT; cdr3_aa: CASSSGAGGTEAFF
j_call: TRBJ1-2; d_call: .; v_call: TRBV29-1; clone_size: .; cdr3_nt: TGCAGCGTCCTCCCCCAGTGGAGGGAGAGGTACACCTTC; cdr3_aa: CSVLPQWRERYTF
j_call: TRBJ1-5; d_call: .; v_call: TRBV30; clone_size: .; cdr3_nt: TGTGCCTGGAGCCCCCTGGGCGGACAGCCCCAGCATTTT; cdr3_aa: CAWSPLGGQPQHF
j_call: TRBJ2-3; d_call: .; v_call: TRBV6-4; clone_size: .; cdr3_nt: TGTGCCAGCAGTGACGGGGAGGCTAGCACAGATACGCAGTATTTT; cdr3_aa: CASSDGEASTDTQYF
j_call: TRBJ1-2; d_call: .; v_call: TRBV12-3/TRBV12-4; clone_size: once; cdr3_nt: TGTGCCAGCAGTTCTCAGGGCTATGGCTACACCTTC; cdr3_aa: CASSSQGYGYTF
j_call: TRBJ2-6; d_call: .; v_call: TRBV2; clone_size: .; cdr3_nt: TGTGCCAGCAGTGAAGCGGGGAGTGGGGCCAACGTCCTGACTTTC; cdr3_aa: CASSEAGSGANVLTF
j_call: TRBJ2-6; d_call: .; v_call: TRBV6-1; clone_size: .; cdr3_nt: TGTGCCAGCAGTCCACGCGCCGGAGGCCCCTGGGCCAACGTCCTGACTTTC; cdr3_aa: CASSPRAGGPWANVLTF
j_call: TRBJ1-2; d_call: .; v_call: TRBV4-3; clone_size: .; cdr3_nt: TGCGCCAGCAGCCGTGCCGGCAGTCCTTACACCTTC; cdr3_aa: CASSRAGSPYTF